This T cell receptor (beta chain) was identified in a study of blood T cell repertoires in COVID-19. The CDR3 contains 15 residues. V was shortened by 7 bases and J by 6 bases, with 18 bases between the two germline ends. The germline gives CDR1 MDHEN, CDR2 SYDVKM. Source study methods: Reference gene primers were amplified, and this amplification served to estimate nucleated cell counts. Clones were read by immunoSEQ multiplex PCR, and TCRdb kept only the in-frame ones, dropping some. The V and J calls and the clone size are those of that table, but D and trimming were determined from the DNA. The sample carries some 400,000 clones, 75% to 90% recorded once.

This clonotype was obtained from a man aged 30 to 39 who had recovered from COVID-19. Sample: PBMCs or T cells enriched from blood (not recorded which). The chain employs TRBV28 and TRBJ1-4; D may be TRBD1 (6 bases). CDR3: CASNPGGSWHEKLFF. In DNA, the CDR3 is TGTGCCAGCAACCCGGGGGGCAGTTGGCATGAAAAACTGTTTTTT.